The present TCR beta chain was sequenced within a study of hypomethylating agent response in myelodysplastic syndrome. Study summary: The mean patient age was about 70 +/- 6 years, and diploid cytogenetics predominated. Most often mutated was TET2, found in 5 of 11 patients.

The germline V and J ends were trimmed by 7 bases and 9 bases, with 19 bases remaining between them. CDR1 is MNHNY and CDR2 is SVGAGI in the germline V gene (reference sequence). This CDR3 region has 13 residues. T-cell subsets were not sorted; bulk bone marrow was analyzed. Survey resolution used two replicates of 200 ng, totaling approximately 400 ng DNA. This table comes from immunoSEQ multiplex PCR, and its TCRdb copy is limited to in-frame clones, with some not included. Seen here are around 1,600 clones, approximately 86% observed once, and the top ten hold approximately 5.5%. The sequence came from a human donor with myelodysplastic syndrome. Sequencing was performed on bone marrow, taken before or after starting hypomethylating agent treatment for myelodysplastic syndrome (not recorded which). This chain uses TRBV6-6 with TRBJ2-7, with TRBD2 as a possible D gene (5 bases). The CDR3 DNA sequence: TGTGCCAGCACCAAACTAGTGAACCACGGGCAGTACTTC. Residues: CASTKLVNHGQYF.